What follows are 17 T cell receptor beta chains derived from one specimen sequenced in a study of a mutant IDH1 vaccine in newly diagnosed glioma. Time point defined: baseline, week 1 (first vaccination visit). Treatment indicated: pre-vaccination baseline after standard-of-care therapy. Sequencing used immunoSEQ multiplex PCR; TCRdb keeps in-frame clones, though not all of them. The sample yields about 38,000 clones, around nine tenths seen once. Material: PBMCs, obtained from a glioma patient treated with radiotherapy, temozolomide or both. The receptors stem from a man aged 18-30 years with glioma.

This rearrangement joins TRBV6-1 to TRBJ1-5, with 9 bases that match TRBD1. The CDR3 loop spans 16 amino acids. CDR1 and CDR2 from the germline V gene are MNHNS and SASEGT. V trimming: 4 bases; J trimming: 0 bases; junction bases outside the gene matches: 4. CDR3 sequence (DNA): TGTGCCAGCAGTGCCTGGACAGGGGATAGCAATCAGCCCCAGCATTTT. Translated: CASSAWTGDSNQPQHF.

This chain uses TRBV18 with TRBJ1-4; TRBD1 matches 9 bases. This CDR3 is 16 amino acids long. With V trimmed by 6 bases and J by 8 bases, 13 bases remained unmatched. CDR1 KGHSH and CDR2 LQKENI come from the germline V gene. The CDR3 coding sequence is TGTGCCAGCTCGGTATCTTCGGGGACAGGGAACGAAAAACTGTTTTTT. This gives the protein CASSVSSGTGNEKLFF.

The V gene is TRBV10-3, the J gene TRBJ2-7, with D perhaps given as TRBD1 or TRBD2 (5 bases each). Per germline, CDR1 ENHRY and CDR2 SYGVKD. This CDR3 is 13 amino acids long. V was clipped by 4 bases and J by 4 bases, with 11 bases between them. CDR3 loop: CAISGPGLYEQYF. The DNA for the CDR3 is TGTGCCATCAGTGGCCCGGGGCTGTACGAGCAGTACTTC.

CDR3 in amino acids: CASSLGGGTSGGYTF. CDR3 nucleotides: TGTGCCAGCAGCTTAGGTGGAGGAACCTCAGGGGGCTACACCTTC. The genes are TRBV7-8 and TRBJ1-2, with D maybe TRBD1 (5 bases). There are 15 residues in the CDR3. CDR1 is SGHVS and CDR2 is FQNEAQ in the germline V gene. The germline V and J ends were trimmed by 1 base and 8 bases, with 17 bases remaining between them.

J is TRBJ2-2 and V is TRBV7-2, with D possibly TRBD2 on 5 matching bases. Germline CDR1 reads SGHTA; CDR2 reads FQGNSA. Trimming removed 5 bases at V and 5 bases at J, with 18 bases between. CDR3 size: 16 residues. DNA of the CDR3: TGTGCCAGCAGCCCCAGCAGCGGCCTACGGACCGGGGAGCTGTTTTTT. The encoded protein is CASSPSSGLRTGELFF.

The gene calls are TRBV11-2 and TRBJ2-7, with D perhaps being TRBD1 or TRBD2 (6 bases each). CDR1 and CDR2 from the germline V gene are SGHAT and FQNNGV. The CDR3 has 16 amino acids. V was shortened by 8 bases and J by 2 bases, with 22 bases between the two germline ends. The CDR3 DNA sequence: TGTGCCAGCCGCTCTTTGGGGGGCCGTACTACCTACGAGCAGTACTTC. Translation gives CASRSLGGRTTYEQYF.

There are a few counts of this clone. The CDR3 sequence: CATLGTSTFNQPQHF. The CDR3 DNA is TGTGCCACCCTCGGGACGTCCACTTTCAATCAGCCCCAGCATTTT. The chain carries TRBV6-6 and TRBJ1-5, with TRBD1 as a possible D gene (5 bases). The CDR3 has 15 residues. The germline V gene encodes CDR1 MNHNY and CDR2 SVGAGI (reference sequence). Deletions cut 10 bases from V and 3 bases from J, with 19 bases between.

This clone was observed once. This chain uses TRBV6-1 with TRBJ1-2, with D tentatively TRBD1 (5 bases). V was trimmed by 2 bases and J by 2 bases, leaving 12 bases between them. The CDR3 extends over 15 amino acids. Germline lookup yields CDR1 MNHNS and CDR2 SASEGT. CDR3 sequence (DNA): TGTGCCAGCAGTGAATGGGGGGGGAACAACTATGGCTACACCTTC. This encodes CASSEWGGNNYGYTF.

The genes are TRBV10-3 and TRBJ1-2; a weak D match, TRBD1 (5 bases). V was clipped by 2 bases and J by 6 bases, with 13 bases between them. In germline, CDR1 is ENHRY, CDR2 SYGVKD. This CDR3 region has 14 residues. CDR3 protein: CAISEEGSFDGYTF. For the CDR3, the DNA is TGTGCCATCAGTGAGGAGGGGAGCTTTGATGGCTACACCTTC.

V gene TRBV7-2 combines with J gene TRBJ2-1, with TRBD2 matching 8 bases. Germline V gives CDR1 SGHTA, CDR2 FQGNSA. Trimming took 2 bases from V and 7 from J; bases not matched to a gene: 4. The CDR3 is 14 amino acids. The CDR3 spells CASSLPPGGNEQFF. CDR3 DNA sequence: TGTGCCAGCAGCTTACCCCCGGGGGGGAATGAGCAGTTCTTC. The full variable domain, in which reference TRBV7-2 and TRBJ2-1 provide the parts outside the CDR3, is GAGVSQSPSNKVTEKGKDVELRCDPISGHTALYWYRQSLGQGLEFLIYFQGNSAPDKSGLPSDRFSAERTGGSVSTLTIQRTQQEDSAVYLCASSLPPGGNEQFFGPGTRLTVL.

The chain combines TRBV6-1 with TRBJ2-3; a weak D match, TRBD1 (6 bases). Trimming shortened V by 6 bases and J by 4 bases, and 11 bases separated the two germline ends. In germline, CDR1 is MNHNS, CDR2 SASEGT. The CDR3 length is 13 residues. CDR3 in amino acids: CASRIQGPDTQYF. In DNA, the CDR3 is TGTGCCAGCAGGATACAGGGACCAGATACGCAGTATTTT.

This sequence joins TRBV9 and TRBJ2-6; D may be TRBD1 or TRBD2 (5 bases each). Trimming took off 3 bases at V and 0 bases at J, with 16 bases between the two ends. The CDR3 loop spans 18 amino acids. The germline CDR1 and CDR2 sequences are SGDLS and YYNGEE. CDR3 sequence reads: CASSADGGFGSGANVLTF. CDR3 nucleotide sequence: TGTGCCAGCAGCGCCGATGGGGGTTTCGGCTCTGGGGCCAACGTCCTGACTTTC.

This clone was seen once. The gene calls are TRBV7-2 and TRBJ1-2; D ambiguous. V lost 2 bases to trimming and J lost 6 bases, with 10 bases between them. The germline V gene has CDR1 SGHTA and CDR2 FQGNSA. The CDR3 totals 13 residues. The CDR3 loop is CASSLSQWDGYTF. The CDR3 DNA follows: TGTGCCAGCAGCTTATCTCAGTGGGATGGCTACACCTTC.

The chain combines TRBV18 with TRBJ1-1, with 7 bases that match TRBD1. The CDR3 covers 14 residues. After removal of 3 bases from V and 0 bases from J, the junction contained 1 base not matched to a gene. The germline V gene encodes CDR1 KGHSH and CDR2 LQKENI. CDR3 DNA: TGTGCCAGCTCACCGGGACAGATGAACACTGAAGCTTTCTTT. Protein sequence: CASSPGQMNTEAFF.

This chain connects TRBV14 to TRBJ2-5; tentatively, D is TRBD1 or TRBD2 (5 bases each). Germline CDR1 and CDR2: SGHDN and FVKESK. Trimming took 1 base from V and 1 from J, leaving 16 bases between them. The CDR3 has 17 amino acids. CDR3 nucleotide sequence: TGTGCCAGCAGCCAAGCCCGAGGGCACAGGCCCCAAGAGACCCAGTACTTC. This codes for CASSQARGHRPQETQYF.

This clone was counted a single time. The chain recombines TRBV19 with TRBJ1-4; no reliable D call. Germline values: CDR1 LNHDA, CDR2 SQIVND (reference sequence). V was cut by 5 bases and J by 1 base, with 17 bases left in between. CDR3 length: 17 residues. In nucleotides, the CDR3 is TGTGCCAGTAGTGACCTCGAGTTGGCAGGAACTAATGAAAAACTGTTTTTT. Encoded protein: CASSDLELAGTNEKLFF. The full variable domain, completed using reference TRBV19 and TRBJ1-4, is DGGITQSPKYLFRKEGQNVTLSCEQNLNHDAMYWYRQDPGQGLRLIYYSQIVNDFQKGDIAEGYSVSREKKESFPLTVTSAQKNPTAFYLCASSDLELAGTNEKLFFGSGTQLSVL.

This clone was observed a handful of times. The rearrangement links TRBV6-4 to TRBJ1-5, with D maybe TRBD1 (5 bases). Germline V gives CDR1 MRHNA, CDR2 SNTAGT. V was pared by 5 bases and J by 0 bases, with 11 bases between. CDR3 length: 15 residues. CDR3 residues: CASSRDGLSNQPQHF. The CDR3 bases are TGTGCCAGCAGTCGGGACGGCCTTAGCAATCAGCCCCAGCATTTT.